This T cell receptor beta chain was sequenced during a study of PD-L1 blockade in urothelial cancer. Whole-study context: Patients commenced atezolizumab at some point between 2014 and 2016, and it was given at 1,200 mg intravenously every 3 weeks. Analyzed time points were 3 weeks (second dose) and 6 weeks after therapy began.

Germline V lookup: CDR1 SGHTA, CDR2 FQGTGA. With 3 bases clipped from V and 0 bases from J, the junction kept 13 bases outside the gene matches. CDR3 size: 19 residues. A total of 1 to 8 samples per patient were collected pretreatment and on-treatment. The table came from immunoSEQ multiplex PCR; TCRdb's copy has only in-frame clones and leaves some out. The data contain about 51,000 clones, around 87% of them seen just once; the ten biggest clones take up 16%. The source is a man in his sixties with urothelial cancer. The rearrangement joins TRBV7-3 to TRBJ2-7; TRBD2 matches at 11 bases. Specimen: PBMCs, collected around atezolizumab (anti-PD-L1) treatment. The DNA for the CDR3 is TGTGCCAGCAGCTTCCTCCCGGGTAGCGGGAGGGGGAGCTCCTACGAGCAGTACTTC. This codes for CASSFLPGSGRGSSYEQYF.